Sequencing of this TCR beta chain was carried out in a study of graft-versus-host responses after intestinal transplantation (dated by TCRdb to the early 2020s). Study-level background: Recipients received multivisceral, liver-intestinal, or isolated intestinal transplants. Bulk TCR-beta CDR3 sequencing was used to track graft-versus-host and host-versus-graft alloreactive T cell clones in the graft, circulation and bone marrow after intestinal transplantation. Rather than being sequenced by the commercial service, samples from a few later patients were sequenced in-house on an Illumina MiSeq and processed with MiXCR. Every recipient was given anti-thymocyte globulin induction, followed by roughly 3 years of maintenance tacrolimus and steroids. Alloreactive clones were identified by sequencing pre-transplant mixed lymphocyte reaction products and comparing them with unstimulated pre-transplant donor and recipient T cells. A peak of at least 4% donor T cells among recipient peripheral blood mononuclear cells was the definition used for donor T cell macrochimerism. A cohort of about 26 intestinal transplant recipients, including one retransplant, was enrolled, and a few patients lacking pretransplant specimens were excluded. General study outcomes and caveats: Early after transplant, peak levels of circulating GvH clones were associated with declines in HvG clones. The conclusions were limited by the relatively low number and heterogeneity of the intestinal transplant patients. GvH clones were detected in recipient bone marrow, and some appeared earlier in ileal mucosa or blood, consistent with an intestinal mucosal origin. In patients with donor T cell macrochimerism, the allografts had high GvH to HvG T cell clonal ratios.

The time point label here, explained by the study, means: cells obtained before transplantation from donor or recipient. CD3+CD4+ and CD3+CD8+ populations were FACS-sorted from unstimulated pre-transplant donor and recipient cells taken from spleen or lymph nodes. Comment on this clone: Its antigen is not yet known. No base quality values were provided; no much bigger clone lies one nucleotide off.

Libraries were made using the immunoSEQ multiplex PCR assay. For most patients, genomic DNA was isolated with the Qiagen DNeasy Blood and Tissue Kit and shipped frozen to Adaptive Biotechnologies for TCR sequencing. For most patients, high-throughput TCR-beta CDR3 sequencing of genomic DNA was performed by Adaptive Biotechnologies. The study's own analysis went as follows. TCR sequencing data were retrieved from Adaptive's ImmunoSEQ software for 18 patients, whereas a few other patients were processed with MiXCR and VDJtools. To correct CD4 versus CD8 sorting errors, any sequence found in both subsets at a frequency ratio below 5:1 was removed. Because the origin of CDR3 nucleotide sequences shared between donor and recipient could not be assigned, those sequences were removed. To count as alloreactive, a clone needed at least 2-fold expansion over unstimulated cells and a minimum CFSE-low frequency of 0.002% (template counts) or 0.001% (read counts). Clones were considered mappable if detected in sequenced pre-transplant spleen, lymph node, or MLR CFSE-low populations of the donor or recipient. Cumulative frequency of alloreactive clones was calculated as a percentage of all sequences weighted by copy number. TCRdb retrieved this table from immuneACCESS and kept in-frame rearrangements only. Not all clones are present; in checked studies, unresolved V genes account for under half, and no reason is known for the remainder. The V and J calls and clone size were taken over from that table, and D and trimming were inferred from the DNA. The sample contains 65,000 to 85,000 clones, about nine tenths of them found a single time. The top ten hold around 8% of the sample.

V and J are truncated by 6 bases and 3 bases respectively, leaving an intervening sequence of 20 bases. For CDR1 and CDR2, the germline V gene lists SGHVS and FNYEAQ. From cysteine to phenylalanine, the CDR3 is 17 amino acids long. Only the CDR3 part of the read is kept: 51 bases, read in frame from the first base. The rearranged segments are TRBV7-6 and TRBJ2-2, with the D gene tentatively TRBD1 or TRBD2, based on 5 matching bases in each. This TCR derives from a human donor who was the organ donor for an intestinal transplant. Sequencing was performed on unstimulated CD8+ T cells sorted from spleen or lymph node cells, taken before transplant. This receptor carries the CDR3 CASRWQIGGTHTGELFF. The bases read TGTGCCAGCAGGTGGCAGATTGGGGGAACGCACACCGGGGAGCTGTTTTTT. Beyond the CDR3, the reference TRBV7-6 and TRBJ2-2 genes provide the residues; the full variable domain reads: GAGVSQSPRYKVTKRGQDVALRCDPISGHVSLYWYRQALGQGPEFLTYFNYEAQQDKSGLPNDRFSAERPEGSISTLTIQRTEQRDSAMYRCASRWQIGGTHTGELFFGEGSRLTVL.